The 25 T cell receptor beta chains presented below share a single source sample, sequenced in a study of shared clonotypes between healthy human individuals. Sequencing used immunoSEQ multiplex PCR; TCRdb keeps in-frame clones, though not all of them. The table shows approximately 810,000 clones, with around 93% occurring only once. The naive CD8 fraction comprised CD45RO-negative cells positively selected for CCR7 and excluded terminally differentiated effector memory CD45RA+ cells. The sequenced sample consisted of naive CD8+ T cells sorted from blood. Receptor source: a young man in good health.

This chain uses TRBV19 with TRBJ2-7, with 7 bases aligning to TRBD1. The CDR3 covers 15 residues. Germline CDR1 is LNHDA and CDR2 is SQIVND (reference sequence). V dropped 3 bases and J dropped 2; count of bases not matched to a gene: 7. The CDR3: CASSIPGQPTYEQYF. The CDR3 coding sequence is TGTGCCAGTAGTATTCCGGGACAGCCCACCTACGAGCAGTACTTC.

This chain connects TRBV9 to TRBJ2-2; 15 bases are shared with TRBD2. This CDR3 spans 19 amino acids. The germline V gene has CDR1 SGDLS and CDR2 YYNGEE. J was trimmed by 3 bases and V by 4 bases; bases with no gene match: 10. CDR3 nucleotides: TGTGCCAGCAGCCTGGGACTAGCGGGAGGAGGTCGCGACACCGGGGAGCTGTTTTTT. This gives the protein CASSLGLAGGGRDTGELFF.

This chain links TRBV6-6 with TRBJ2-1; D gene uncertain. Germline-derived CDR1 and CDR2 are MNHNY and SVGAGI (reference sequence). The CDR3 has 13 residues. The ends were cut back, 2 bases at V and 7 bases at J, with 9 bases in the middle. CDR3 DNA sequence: TGTGCCAGCAGTTACCCTCTCTTTAATGAGCAGTTCTTC. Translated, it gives CASSYPLFNEQFF.

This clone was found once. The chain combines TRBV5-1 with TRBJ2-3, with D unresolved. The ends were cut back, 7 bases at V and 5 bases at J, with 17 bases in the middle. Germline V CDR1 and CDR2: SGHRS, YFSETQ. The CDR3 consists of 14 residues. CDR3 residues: CASLLANPGDTQYF. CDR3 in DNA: TGCGCCAGCCTCCTGGCAAACCCGGGAGATACGCAGTATTTT. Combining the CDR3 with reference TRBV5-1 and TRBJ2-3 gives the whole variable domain KAGVTQTPRYLIKTRGQQVTLSCSPISGHRSVSWYQQTPGQGLQFLFEYFSETQRNKGNFPGRFSGRQFSNSRSEMNVSTLELGDSALYLCASLLANPGDTQYFGPGTRLTVL.

In nucleotides, the CDR3 is TGTGCCAGCAGCTCTGCTACTGGCTACACCTTC. This gives the protein CASSSATGYTF. The V call is TRBV5-6, the J call TRBJ1-2; no definite D call. The CDR3 is 11 residues long. Germline assignment: CDR1 SGHDT and CDR2 YYEEEE. V dropped 3 bases and J dropped 7 bases, with 7 bases sitting between them.

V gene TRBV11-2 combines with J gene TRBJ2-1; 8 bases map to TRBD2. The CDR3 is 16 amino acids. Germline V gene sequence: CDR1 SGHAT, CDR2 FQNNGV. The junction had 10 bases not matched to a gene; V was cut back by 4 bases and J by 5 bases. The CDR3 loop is CASSSRPAGVNNEQFF. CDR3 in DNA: TGTGCCAGCAGCTCCAGACCAGCGGGGGTCAACAATGAGCAGTTCTTC.

CDR3 amino acids: CASSSSPQGGPWLNEQFF. The CDR3 region has the DNA TGTGCCAGCAGTTCAAGCCCGCAAGGGGGGCCATGGTTGAATGAGCAGTTCTTC. The chain links TRBV27 to TRBJ2-1; D is tentatively TRBD1 or TRBD2 (6 bases each). Germline CDR1 and CDR2: MNHEY and SMNVEV (reference sequence). The CDR3 consists of 18 residues. V was shortened by 4 bases and J by 7 bases, with 26 bases between the two germline ends.

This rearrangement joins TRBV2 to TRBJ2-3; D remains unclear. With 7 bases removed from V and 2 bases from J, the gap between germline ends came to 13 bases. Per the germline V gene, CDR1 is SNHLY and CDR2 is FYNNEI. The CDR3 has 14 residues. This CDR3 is CASNADGYTDTQYF. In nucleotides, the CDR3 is TGTGCCAGCAATGCGGACGGATACACAGATACGCAGTATTTT. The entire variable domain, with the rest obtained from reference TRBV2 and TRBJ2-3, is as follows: EPEVTQTPSHQVTQMGQEVILRCVPISNHLYFYWYRQILGQKVEFLVSFYNNEISEKSEIFDDQFSVERPDGSNFTLKIRSTKLEDSAMYFCASNADGYTDTQYFGPGTRLTVL.

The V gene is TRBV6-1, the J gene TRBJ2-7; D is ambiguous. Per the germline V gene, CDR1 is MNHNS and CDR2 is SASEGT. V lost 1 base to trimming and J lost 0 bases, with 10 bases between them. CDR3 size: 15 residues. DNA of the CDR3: TGTGCCAGCAGTGAAGTGGTAGGAATCTCCTACGAGCAGTACTTC. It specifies CASSEVVGISYEQYF.

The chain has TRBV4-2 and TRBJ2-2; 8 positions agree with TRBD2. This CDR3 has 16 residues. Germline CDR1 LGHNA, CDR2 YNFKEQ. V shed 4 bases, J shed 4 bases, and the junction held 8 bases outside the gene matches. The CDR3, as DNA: TGTGCCAGCAGCCCTGCGGGGGGCGCGAGCACCGGGGAGCTGTTTTTT. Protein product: CASSPAGGASTGELFF.

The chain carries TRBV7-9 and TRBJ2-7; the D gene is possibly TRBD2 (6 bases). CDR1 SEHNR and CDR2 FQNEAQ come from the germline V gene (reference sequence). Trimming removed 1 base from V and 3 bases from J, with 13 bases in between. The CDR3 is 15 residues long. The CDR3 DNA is TGTGCCAGCAGCTTAGGAGGCGGGGCCCGCTACGAGCAGTACTTC. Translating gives CASSLGGGARYEQYF.

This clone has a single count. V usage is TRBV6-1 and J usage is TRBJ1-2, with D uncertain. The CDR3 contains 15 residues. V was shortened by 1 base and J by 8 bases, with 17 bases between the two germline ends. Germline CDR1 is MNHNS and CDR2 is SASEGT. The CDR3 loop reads CASSEVRGYTEGYTF. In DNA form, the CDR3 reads TGTGCCAGCAGTGAAGTTCGGGGATACACGGAGGGCTACACCTTC.

The CDR3 region is CASSLAGLGGAYEQYF. DNA for the CDR3: TGTGCCAGCAGCTTAGCGGGACTGGGGGGGGCTTACGAGCAGTACTTC. The chain recombines TRBV7-8 with TRBJ2-7, with D possibly being TRBD2 (7 bases). The germline gives CDR1 SGHVS, CDR2 FQNEAQ. The CDR3 length is 16 residues. V lost 0 bases, J lost 4 bases, and 16 bases lay in between.

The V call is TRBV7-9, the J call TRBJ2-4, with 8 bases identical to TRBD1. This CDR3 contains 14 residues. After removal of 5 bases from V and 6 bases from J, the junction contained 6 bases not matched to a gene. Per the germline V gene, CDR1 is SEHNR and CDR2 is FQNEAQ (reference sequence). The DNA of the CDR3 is TGTGCCAGCAGCAAACCCGGACAGGGAAACATTCAGTACTTC. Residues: CASSKPGQGNIQYF.

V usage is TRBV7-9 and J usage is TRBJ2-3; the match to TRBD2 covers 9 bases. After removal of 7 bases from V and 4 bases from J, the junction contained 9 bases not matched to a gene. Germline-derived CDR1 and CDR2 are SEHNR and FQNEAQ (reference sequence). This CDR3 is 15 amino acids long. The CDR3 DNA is TGTGCCAGCATCGGGACTAGCCAGAGGGCAGATACGCAGTATTTT. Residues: CASIGTSQRADTQYF.

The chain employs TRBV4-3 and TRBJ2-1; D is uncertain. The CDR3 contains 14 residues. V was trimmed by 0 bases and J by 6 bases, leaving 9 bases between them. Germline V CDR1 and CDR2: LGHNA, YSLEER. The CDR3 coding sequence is TGCGCCAGCAGCCAAGAGTTGGTAGCCAATGAGCAGTTCTTC. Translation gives CASSQELVANEQFF.

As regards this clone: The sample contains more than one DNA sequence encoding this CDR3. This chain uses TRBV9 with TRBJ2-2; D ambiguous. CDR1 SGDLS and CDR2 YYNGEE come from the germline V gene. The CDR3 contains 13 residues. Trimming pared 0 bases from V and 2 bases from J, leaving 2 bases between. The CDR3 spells CASSVGNTGELFF. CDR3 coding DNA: TGTGCCAGCAGCGTAGGAAACACCGGGGAGCTGTTTTTT.

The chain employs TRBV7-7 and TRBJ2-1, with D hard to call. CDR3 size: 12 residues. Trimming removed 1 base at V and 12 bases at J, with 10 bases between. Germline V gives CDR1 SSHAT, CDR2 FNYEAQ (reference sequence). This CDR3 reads CASSLEGTLQFF. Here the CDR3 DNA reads TGTGCCAGCAGCTTAGAGGGCACTTTGCAGTTCTTC.

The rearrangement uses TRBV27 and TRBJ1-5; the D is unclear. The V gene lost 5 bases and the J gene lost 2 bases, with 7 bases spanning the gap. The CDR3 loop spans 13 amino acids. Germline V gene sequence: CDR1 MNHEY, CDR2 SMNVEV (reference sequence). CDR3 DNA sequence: TGTGCCAGCAGTCCTCGGGGCAATCAGCCCCAGCATTTT. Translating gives CASSPRGNQPQHF.

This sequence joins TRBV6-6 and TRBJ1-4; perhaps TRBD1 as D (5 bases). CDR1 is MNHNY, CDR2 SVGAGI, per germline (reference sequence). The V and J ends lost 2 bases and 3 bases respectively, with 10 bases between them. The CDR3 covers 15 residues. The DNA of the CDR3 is TGTGCCAGCAGTTACGTCCCAGGGTCTAATGAAAAACTGTTTTTT. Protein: CASSYVPGSNEKLFF.

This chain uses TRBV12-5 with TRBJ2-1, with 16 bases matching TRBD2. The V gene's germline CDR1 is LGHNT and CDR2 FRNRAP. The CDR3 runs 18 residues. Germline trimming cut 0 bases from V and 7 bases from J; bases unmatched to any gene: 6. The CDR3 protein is CASGLVGLAGGPGNEQFF. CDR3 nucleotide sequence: TGTGCTAGTGGTTTGGTGGGACTAGCGGGAGGGCCGGGGAATGAGCAGTTCTTC. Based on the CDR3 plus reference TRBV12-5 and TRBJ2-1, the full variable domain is DARVTQTPRHKVTEMGQEVTMRCQPILGHNTVFWYRQTMMQGLELLAYFRNRAPLDDSGMPKDRFSAEMPDATLATLKIQPSEPRDSAVYFCASGLVGLAGGPGNEQFFGPGTRLTVL.

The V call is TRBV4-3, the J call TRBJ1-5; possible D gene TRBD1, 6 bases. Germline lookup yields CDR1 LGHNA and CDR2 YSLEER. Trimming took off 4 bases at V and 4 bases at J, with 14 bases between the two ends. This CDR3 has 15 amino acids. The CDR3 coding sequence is TGCGCCAGCAGCCCAGGCAAACAGGGTAATCAGCCCCAGCATTTT. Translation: CASSPGKQGNQPQHF.

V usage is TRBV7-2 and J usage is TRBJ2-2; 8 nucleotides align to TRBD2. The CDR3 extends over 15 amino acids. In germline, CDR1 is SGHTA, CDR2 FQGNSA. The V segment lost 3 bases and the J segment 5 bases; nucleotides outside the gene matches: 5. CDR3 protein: CASSFGTSWTGELFF. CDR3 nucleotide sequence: TGTGCCAGCAGCTTCGGGACTAGTTGGACCGGGGAGCTGTTTTTT.

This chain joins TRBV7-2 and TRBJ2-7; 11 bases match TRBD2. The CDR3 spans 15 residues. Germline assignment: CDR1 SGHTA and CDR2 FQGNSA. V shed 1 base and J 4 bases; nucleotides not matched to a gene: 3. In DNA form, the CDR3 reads TGTGCCAGCAGCTTAGACGGGACTAGCGGATACGAGCAGTACTTC. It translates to CASSLDGTSGYEQYF.

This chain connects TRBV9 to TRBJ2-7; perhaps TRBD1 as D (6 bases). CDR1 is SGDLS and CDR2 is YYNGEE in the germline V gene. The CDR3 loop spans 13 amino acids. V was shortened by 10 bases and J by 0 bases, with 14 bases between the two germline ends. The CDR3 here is CASAGAASYEQYF. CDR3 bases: TGTGCCTCTGCAGGGGCGGCCTCCTACGAGCAGTACTTC.